This TCR beta chain was captured by sequencing in a study of T cell responses to AZD1222 COVID-19 vaccine. Notes on the study in general: Unmutated regions of variants are reportedly targeted by nearly half of spike-specific TCRs. Spike-specific TCR depth and breadth grew after two AZD1222 doses. AZD1222 recipients seropositive at baseline numbered only six or seven. Repertoires were sampled only after the peak T cell response.

In this sample, this clone turned up a few times. The antigen is undetermined. Data came from immunoSEQ multiplex PCR; TCRdb stores just in-frame clones and leaves some out. The sample records 100,000 to 150,000 clones, 93% being singletons. This receptor was identified in an adult in good health. The sequencing used peripheral blood, collected on day 0 of AZD1222 vaccination.

The CDR3 region has the DNA TGTGCCACCTCGCCAGGGACTCTAAAAGAGACCCAGTACTTC. Its protein product is CATSPGTLKETQYF. The chain joins TRBV7-9 to TRBJ2-5; D perhaps matches TRBD2 (6 bases). The V gene's germline CDR1 is SEHNR and CDR2 FQNEAQ (reference sequence). The CDR3 extends over 14 amino acids. Deletions cut 10 bases from V and 3 bases from J, with 18 bases between. Full variable domain (missing parts from reference TRBV7-9 and TRBJ2-5): DTGVSQNPRHKITKRGQNVTFRCDPISEHNRLYWYRQTLGQGPEFLTYFQNEAQLEKSRLLSDRFSAERPKGSFSTLEIQRTEQGDSAMYLCATSPGTLKETQYFGPGTRLLVL.